This T cell receptor (beta chain) appears in the sequencing data of a study of blood T cell repertoires in COVID-19. Study context: COVID-19 samples from acute and convalescent phases originated in the United States, Italy and Spain. T cells, B-cell-depleted T cells, or PBMCs provided the cDNA or gDNA that served as material.

The authors' processing: Quantification of nucleated cells was approximated via reference gene primer amplification. Some clones are missing from TCRdb's copy, which holds only in-frame ones; the method was immunoSEQ multiplex PCR. The DNA was the basis for D and trimming; V, J and clone size are from that table. The data contain about 36,000 clones, about 83% of them seen just once; the ten biggest clones take up less than 2.5%. This clone was detected once. Germline CDR1 MGHRA, CDR2 YSYEKL. With 2 bases removed from V and 6 bases from J, the gap between germline ends came to 14 bases. This CDR3 is built from 15 residues.

The rearrangement uses TRBV4-1 and TRBJ2-1; a weak D match, TRBD2 (6 bases). Specimen: peripheral blood. The clonotype comes from a man aged 55-75 years with active COVID-19. The DNA for the CDR3 is TGCGCCAGCAGCCAACCGGGAGTGAGGGCCAATGAGCAGTTCTTC. It specifies CASSQPGVRANEQFF.